This record concerns one T cell receptor (beta chain) sequence. The germline gives CDR1 LGHNA, CDR2 YNFKEQ. Unmatched junction bases numbered 2, after V lost 0 bases and J lost 2 bases. The CDR3 length is 15 residues. In the authors' methods: Estimated nucleated cell counts came from reference gene primer amplification. The repertoire was sequenced with immunoSEQ multiplex PCR; TCRdb's copy has only in-frame clones and lacks some. That table supplies the V and J calls and clone size; D and trimming were determined from the DNA. The sample carries 250,000 or so clones, around nine tenths recorded once. The data are from a study of blood T cell repertoires in COVID-19. Study summary: Sources were T cells, B-cell-depleted T cells, or PBMCs; the material itself was cDNA or gDNA.

Individuals aged about 18 to 100 years were recruited from around 22 US areas. All recovered Cohort 3 donors got two negative PCRs, got clearance, or saw symptom resolution. The sequencing sample was made of PBMCs or T cells enriched from blood (not recorded which). The chain joins TRBV4-2 to TRBJ2-7; 9 bases fit TRBD1. The receptor was derived from a woman younger than 35 who had recovered from COVID-19. This CDR3 is CASSQEDRGAYEQYF. CDR3 in DNA: TGTGCCAGCAGCCAAGAGGACAGGGGTGCCTACGAGCAGTACTTC.